The 25 T cell receptor beta chains below come from one sample, sequenced in a study of response to subunit inactivated influenza vaccine. TCRdb re-called the RT-PCR reads with MiXCR, one entry per CDR3 protein. The table lists some 800,000 distinct CDR3 sequences, approximately 22% of them singletons. The sequencing used PBMCs from blood, collected roughly 5 days after vaccination. The receptor set was obtained from a man aged 50 to 59 who received an inactivated influenza vaccine.

The chain employs TRBV11-2 and TRBJ2-3; tentative D call: TRBD2 (5 bases). CDR1 SGHAT and CDR2 FQNNGV come from the germline V gene. This CDR3 has 14 amino acids. The V end was cut by 0 bases, the J end by 5 bases, with 9 bases between. The CDR3: CASSLDPREDTQYF. In nucleotides, the CDR3 is TGTGCCAGCAGCTTAGATCCCCGGGAAGATACGCAGTATTTT. The complete variable domain, with remaining parts taken from reference TRBV11-2 and TRBJ2-3, reads EAGVAQSPRYKIIEKRQSVAFWCNPISGHATLYWYQQILGQGPKLLIQFQNNGVVDDSQLPKDRFSAERLKGVDSTLKIQPAKLEDSAVYLCASSLDPREDTQYFGPGTRLTVL.

This clonotype was found a few times. The V call is TRBV12-3 or TRBV12-4, the J call TRBJ2-3, with D possibly being TRBD1 (6 bases). Trimming took off 3 bases at V and 5 bases at J, with 15 bases between the two ends. The CDR3 is 15 amino acids. The CDR3 here is CASSFWAGAEDTQYF. CDR3 coding DNA: TGTGCCAGCAGTTTTTGGGCAGGGGCGGAAGATACGCAGTATTTT.

This clonotype was detected only a few times. J is TRBJ2-5 and V is TRBV6-1; TRBD2 is a possible D gene (6 bases). The germline gives CDR1 MNHNS, CDR2 SASEGT. The CDR3 consists of 15 residues. V lost 6 bases and J 1 base, leaving 15 bases between the germline ends. The CDR3 loop is CASSLWREPQETQYF. In DNA form, the CDR3 reads TGTGCCAGCAGCCTGTGGAGGGAACCCCAAGAGACCCAGTACTTC.

There are a few counts of this clonotype. This sequence joins TRBV10-3 and TRBJ2-3, with 9 positions matching TRBD2. CDR1 and CDR2 (germline): ENHRY, SYGVKD. The CDR3 runs to 12 residues. The ends lost 9 bases at V and 6 bases at J; junction bases unmatched: 4. The CDR3 here is CAIGLATDTQYF. DNA of the CDR3: TGTGCCATTGGACTAGCGACGGATACGCAGTATTTT.

This clonotype showed up just a few times. The chain links TRBV7-2 to TRBJ1-1; tentative D call: TRBD1 (5 bases). In germline, CDR1 is SGHTA, CDR2 FQGNSA. Trimming removed 4 bases from V and 7 bases from J, with 16 bases in between. The CDR3 is 14 amino acids. The CDR3 here is CASSWGSRASEAFF. The CDR3 nucleotides read TGTGCCAGCAGCTGGGGCTCTCGGGCCAGTGAAGCTTTCTTT.

CDR3 sequence (DNA): TGCAGTGCCTTCACCGGCAATGCGGGAGGTAATGAGCAGTTCTTC. This encodes CSAFTGNAGGNEQFF. The genes are TRBV20-1 and TRBJ2-1, with TRBD2 matching 8 bases. Trimming removed 6 bases from V and 7 bases from J; junction bases left unmatched: 14. In germline, CDR1 is DFQATT, CDR2 SNEGSKA (reference sequence). The CDR3 covers 15 residues.

This clonotype has just one count. The V gene is TRBV3-1, the J gene TRBJ2-7, with TRBD1 matching over 7 bases. The CDR3 extends over 14 amino acids. Germline V gene sequence: CDR1 LGHDT, CDR2 YNNKEL (reference sequence). After removal of 5 bases from V and 0 bases from J, the junction contained 4 bases not matched to a gene. Here the CDR3 DNA reads TGTGCCAGCAGCAGGGACAGTCGCTCCTACGAGCAGTACTTC. This translates into CASSRDSRSYEQYF.

This clonotype was detected a few times. The chain uses TRBV20-1 and TRBJ2-7; D is unclear. Trimming cost V 6 bases and J 0 bases, with 9 bases left between them. Germline V gene data show CDR1 as DFQATT and CDR2 as SNEGSKA (reference sequence). The CDR3 spans 12 residues. The CDR3 DNA follows: TGCAGTGCGGCGGATAGCTCCTACGAGCAGTACTTC. Protein: CSAADSSYEQYF.

The V and J genes are TRBV6-6 and TRBJ2-7, with D possibly matching TRBD1 (5 bases). This CDR3 contains 12 residues. Germline assignment: CDR1 MNHNY and CDR2 SVGAGI (reference sequence). V was pared by 2 bases and J by 7 bases, with 9 bases between. DNA of the CDR3: TGTGCCAGCAGTTACGCAGGGTCGGAGCAGTACTTC. Its translation: CASSYAGSEQYF.

The chain combines TRBV6-1 with TRBJ2-7; D uncertain. The CDR3 runs 13 residues. The V gene's germline CDR1 is MNHNS and CDR2 SASEGT. Deletions cut 2 bases from V and 4 bases from J, with 9 bases between. The CDR3 bases are TGTGCCAGCAGTGAAAACGGCAGATACGAGCAGTACTTC. Translated, it gives CASSENGRYEQYF.

The table lists this clonotype with a few counts. V and J are TRBV7-2 and TRBJ1-6; TRBD1 is a possible D gene (6 bases). With 4 bases removed from V and 8 bases from J, the gap between germline ends came to 18 bases. Germline assignment: CDR1 SGHTA and CDR2 FQGNSA. The CDR3 sequence is 16 residues long. The CDR3 nucleotides read TGTGCCAGCAGCTCCAATTACAGGGCAGGGGATTCACCCCTCCACTTT. It is translated as CASSSNYRAGDSPLHF. The full variable domain, in which reference TRBV7-2 and TRBJ1-6 provide the parts outside the CDR3, is GAGVSQSPSNKVTEKGKDVELRCDPISGHTALYWYRQSLGQGLEFLIYFQGNSAPDKSGLPSDRFSAERTGGSVSTLTIQRTQQEDSAVYLCASSSNYRAGDSPLHFGNGTRLTVT.

This clonotype was counted only a few times. The chain carries TRBV29-1 and TRBJ2-1, with a weak D call TRBD2 (5 bases). V was shortened by 6 bases and J by 1 base, with 19 bases between the two germline ends. Looked up from germline, CDR1 is SQVTM and CDR2 is ANQGSEA. The length of the CDR3 is 16 residues. For the CDR3, the DNA is TGCAGCGTACTAGTGGGTAGCCTGACTTCCTACAATGAGCAGTTCTTC. Translation: CSVLVGSLTSYNEQFF.

This clonotype was counted a few times. J is TRBJ1-5 and V is TRBV27; possible D gene TRBD1, 5 bases. This CDR3 spans 18 amino acids. With 2 bases removed from V and 2 bases from J, the gap between germline ends came to 19 bases. CDR1 MNHEY and CDR2 SMNVEV come from the germline V gene (reference sequence). CDR3 DNA sequence: TGTGCCAGCAGTTTACGTAACCCAGACAGCGGGGGCAATCAGCCCCAGCATTTT. Translation gives CASSLRNPDSGGNQPQHF.

This chain joins TRBV11-2 and TRBJ2-7; 8 nucleotides match TRBD1. CDR1 and CDR2 (germline): SGHAT, FQNNGV. This CDR3 is built from 13 residues. J lost 7 bases, V lost 2 bases, and 4 bases had no gene match. CDR3 sequence (DNA): TGTGCCAGCAGCTTACAGGGGGCAGGGGAGCAGTACTTC. Protein sequence: CASSLQGAGEQYF.

This clonotype was observed a handful of times. The J gene is TRBJ2-2, the V gene TRBV10-3; D possibly matches TRBD1 or TRBD2 (5 bases each). Trimming stripped 6 bases from V and 7 bases from J, with 15 bases between. Germline CDR1 ENHRY, CDR2 SYGVKD. This CDR3 spans 14 amino acids. The CDR3 region has the DNA TGTGCCATCAGCCCCGGGACCCCGGTCGGGGAGCTGTTTTTT. It yields the protein CAISPGTPVGELFF.

The J gene is TRBJ2-1, the V gene TRBV20-1; 13 bases match TRBD2. V lost 3 bases, J lost 0 bases, and 5 bases stayed unmatched. The CDR3 is made up of 17 amino acids. Germline-derived CDR1 and CDR2 are DFQATT and SNEGSKA (reference sequence). CDR3 region: CSARGLAGMSSYNEQFF. The CDR3, as DNA: TGCAGTGCTAGGGGACTAGCGGGGATGAGCTCCTACAATGAGCAGTTCTTC.

The chain is built from TRBV29-1 and TRBJ1-1, with D tentatively TRBD1 (6 bases). V dropped 5 bases and J dropped 1 base, with 8 bases sitting between them. CDR1 SQVTM and CDR2 ANQGSEA come from the germline V gene. There are 12 residues in the CDR3. This CDR3 reads CSVSRGNTEAFF. In DNA form, the CDR3 reads TGCAGCGTTAGCAGGGGGAACACTGAAGCTTTCTTT.

Of note for this clonotype: A read error may be the cause here, since a much bigger clone is one base away. This chain links TRBV12-3 or TRBV12-4 with TRBJ2-7; TRBD1 matches 8 bases. The CDR3 runs to 13 residues. DNA of the CDR3: TGTGCCAGCAGTTTACAGGGGGCTAACGAGCAGTCCTTC. Translating gives CASSLQGANEQSF.

This rearrangement joins TRBV28 to TRBJ2-1; D may be TRBD1 or TRBD2 (5 bases each). CDR1 is MDHEN, CDR2 SYDVKM, per germline. Trimming took 7 bases from V and 7 from J, leaving 26 bases between them. The CDR3 consists of 17 residues. The CDR3 spells CASTLPVTGTPRNEQFF. As DNA, the CDR3 is TGTGCCAGCACCCTCCCCGTCACCGGGACCCCGAGGAATGAGCAGTTCTTC. Looking up the rest from reference TRBV28 and TRBJ2-1 gives the full variable domain: DVKVTQSSRYLVKRTGEKVFLECVQDMDHENMFWYRQDPGLGLRLIYFSYDVKMKEKGDIPEGYSVSREKKERFSLILESASTNQTSMYLCASTLPVTGTPRNEQFFGPGTRLTVL.

V is TRBV5-6 and J is TRBJ2-1; D is undetermined. Germline loops: CDR1 SGHDT, CDR2 YYEEEE. Trimming shortened V by 4 bases and J by 4 bases, and 15 bases separated the two germline ends. CDR3 length: 15 residues. CDR3 DNA: TGTGCCAGCAGCGACCGACGTTCGCCATACAATGAGCAGTTCTTC. It encodes CASSDRRSPYNEQFF.

The genes are TRBV12-3 or TRBV12-4 and TRBJ2-7, with 14 bases identical to TRBD2. V was pared by 4 bases and J by 7 bases, with 12 bases of the junction left unmatched. The CDR3 consists of 17 residues. In nucleotides, the CDR3 is TGTGCCAGCAGTTCCTTCCGACTAGCGGGAGGGCCACTTGAGCAGTACTTC. It is translated as CASSSFRLAGGPLEQYF.

This chain connects TRBV20-1 to TRBJ2-4; 7 bases line up with TRBD1. Germline V gene sequence: CDR1 DFQATT, CDR2 SNEGSKA (reference sequence). The CDR3 spans 17 residues. Losses at the gene ends were 3 bases for V and 3 bases for J; bases not matched to a gene: 14. For the CDR3, the DNA is TGCAGTGCTAGTAATCGACAGGGCCGCCCCCACAAAAACATTCAGTACTTC. Translation: CSASNRQGRPHKNIQYF.

Only one count was recorded for this clonotype. The V and J genes are TRBV4-2 and TRBJ2-1; D is possibly TRBD2 (5 bases). The CDR3 contains 15 residues. Germline values: CDR1 LGHNA, CDR2 YNFKEQ. V was cut by 0 bases and J by 10 bases, with 16 bases left in between. CDR3 bases: TGTGCCAGCAGCCAAGAGGCCCACGGGGTGGGGGAGCAGTTCTTC. Translating it yields CASSQEAHGVGEQFF.

This clonotype was detected ten times or more. The chain links TRBV29-1 to TRBJ2-7; D gene unclear. CDR1 is SQVTM and CDR2 is ANQGSEA in the germline V gene. This CDR3 spans 14 amino acids. V lost 0 bases and J lost 3, with 12 bases in between. CDR3: CSVEDPSDLYEQYF. The CDR3 nucleotides read TGCAGCGTTGAAGATCCGTCGGACCTCTACGAGCAGTACTTC.

This clonotype turned up a few times. The chain couples TRBV12-3 or TRBV12-4 to TRBJ2-1; TRBD1 aligns across 7 bases. V shed 5 bases, J shed 0 bases, and the junction held 7 bases outside the gene matches. CDR3 size: 16 residues. For the CDR3, the DNA is TGTGCCAGCAGTCGCGGACAGGCAAGCTCCTACAATGAGCAGTTCTTC. Translated: CASSRGQASSYNEQFF.